This section outlines one T cell receptor (beta chain) sequence together with its context. Researchers ran the PCR with 60 Vbeta and 13 Jbeta primers. Only in-frame clones appear in the TCRdb table, and some are missing; sequencing was by immunoSEQ multiplex PCR. This sample has 140,000 to 150,000 clones, with around four fifths found just once. This sample stems from a study of cytomegalovirus exposure and HLA in healthy donors. The germline V gene encodes CDR1 GTSNPN and CDR2 SVGIG (reference sequence). Trimming took off 2 bases at V and 6 bases at J, with 17 bases between the two ends. CDR3 length equals 15 residues.

The sequence derives from a male donor in good health and CMV-seronegative. Source material: PBMCs. The J gene is TRBJ1-5, the V gene TRBV30, with a tentative D call TRBD1 (5 bases). CDR3 in amino acids: CAWSPSSGLSQPQHF. DNA for the CDR3: TGTGCCTGGAGTCCGTCTTCAGGGCTAAGTCAGCCCCAGCATTTT.